This T cell receptor beta chain derives from a study of cytomegalovirus exposure and HLA in healthy donors. The V and J ends lost 2 bases and 2 bases, in that order; junction bases with no gene match: 7. The germline gives CDR1 SGHRS, CDR2 YFSETQ. The CDR3 loop spans 15 amino acids. PCR employed 60 Vbeta and 13 Jbeta primers. Using immunoSEQ multiplex PCR, the repertoire was profiled, and TCRdb retains in-frame clones only, with some absent. The sample includes some 160,000 clones, around 10% seen only once; the top ten take approximately 2%. The chain employs TRBV5-1 and TRBJ2-7, with 7 bases lining up with TRBD2. This clonotype originated in a male donor in good health and CMV-seronegative. The specimen sequenced was PBMCs. The CDR3 DNA follows: TGCGCCAGCAGCTTTATAGCGGGTACTACCTACGAGCAGTACTTC. Amino acids: CASSFIAGTTYEQYF.